The rows below give T cell receptor beta chains drawn from one sample of a study of T cell changes during pregnancy in multiple sclerosis. Sequencing used immunoSEQ multiplex PCR; TCRdb keeps in-frame clones, though not all of them. The table records over 40,000 clones, about 85% of them present only once. This material consisted of CD4+ T cells from peripheral blood mononuclear cells, taken in the second trimester of pregnancy. The origin of the receptors is a female donor with multiple sclerosis, enrolled in a pregnancy study. Each CDR3 is given with its conserved first and last residue. D genes are given only for firm matches. The listing skips clone size in some rows; elsewhere it reads once, few, many or a size class.

CDR3 length: 14; J gene: TRBJ1-5; V gene: TRBV28; clone size: -; D gene: -; CDR3 protein: CASSLGGRNQPQHF; CDR3 DNA: TGTGCCAGCAGTTTAGGGGGCAGAAATCAGCCCCAGCATTTT
CDR3 length: 14; J gene: TRBJ2-7; V gene: TRBV5-1; clone size: few; D gene: TRBD2; CDR3 protein: CASSLMGLAYEQYF; CDR3 DNA: TGCGCCAGCAGCTTGATGGGACTAGCCTACGAGCAGTACTTC
CDR3 length: 11; J gene: TRBJ2-7; V gene: TRBV19; clone size: -; D gene: -; CDR3 protein: CASSDMTRGYF; CDR3 DNA: TGTGCCAGTAGTGACATGACGCGGGGGTACTTC
CDR3 length: 16; J gene: TRBJ2-1; V gene: TRBV28; clone size: -; D gene: -; CDR3 protein: CASSLQLGVAYNEQFF; CDR3 DNA: TGTGCCAGCAGTTTACAACTAGGAGTCGCTTACAATGAGCAGTTCTTC
CDR3 length: 15; J gene: TRBJ2-1; V gene: TRBV19; clone size: -; D gene: -; CDR3 protein: CASSIVWTRGNEQFF; CDR3 DNA: TGTGCCAGTAGTATAGTTTGGACCCGGGGGAATGAGCAGTTCTTC
CDR3 length: 18; J gene: TRBJ2-6; V gene: TRBV5-4; clone size: once; D gene: -; CDR3 protein: CASSRRRVPDSGANVLTF; CDR3 DNA: TGTGCCAGCAGCCGAAGGAGGGTCCCGGACTCTGGGGCCAACGTCCTGACTTTC
CDR3 length: 16; J gene: TRBJ2-1; V gene: TRBV4-2; clone size: -; D gene: -; CDR3 protein: CASSQYHRDSYNEQFF; CDR3 DNA: TGTGCCAGCAGCCAGTATCATCGGGATTCCTACAATGAGCAGTTCTTC
CDR3 length: 17; J gene: TRBJ1-3; V gene: TRBV9; clone size: -; D gene: TRBD1; CDR3 protein: CASSVGQGRYPGNTIYF; CDR3 DNA: TGTGCCAGCAGCGTCGGACAGGGAAGGTATCCTGGAAACACCATATATTTT
CDR3 length: 19; J gene: TRBJ2-7; V gene: TRBV5-1; clone size: -; D gene: TRBD1; CDR3 protein: CASSFTGQGPVQGTYEQYF; CDR3 DNA: TGCGCCAGCAGCTTTACGGGACAGGGTCCCGTGCAGGGGACCTACGAGCAGTACTTC
CDR3 length: 14; J gene: TRBJ2-1; V gene: TRBV5-6; clone size: -; D gene: -; CDR3 protein: CASNPQGFYNEQFF; CDR3 DNA: TGTGCCAGCAACCCACAGGGTTTCTACAATGAGCAGTTCTTC
CDR3 length: 15; J gene: TRBJ1-3; V gene: TRBV4-2; clone size: -; D gene: -; CDR3 protein: CASSRQLSSGNTIYF; CDR3 DNA: TGTGCCAGCAGCCGACAGCTCTCCTCTGGAAACACCATATATTTT
CDR3 length: 15; J gene: TRBJ2-7; V gene: TRBV5-1; clone size: -; D gene: TRBD1; CDR3 protein: CASSLDGTGADEQYF; CDR3 DNA: TGCGCCAGCAGCTTGGATGGGACAGGGGCCGACGAGCAGTACTTC
CDR3 length: 15; J gene: TRBJ1-5; V gene: TRBV6-5; clone size: -; D gene: -; CDR3 protein: CASNPGGYSNQPQHF; CDR3 DNA: TGTGCCAGCAATCCGGGCGGGTATAGCAATCAGCCCCAGCATTTT
CDR3 length: 16; J gene: TRBJ2-3; V gene: TRBV27; clone size: -; D gene: TRBD2; CDR3 protein: CASSSPQREGTDTQYF; CDR3 DNA: TGTGCCAGCAGTTCCCCCCAGCGGGAGGGTACAGATACGCAGTATTTT
CDR3 length: 18; J gene: TRBJ2-5; V gene: TRBV19; clone size: few; D gene: TRBD2; CDR3 protein: CASSIAGVAGAGRETQYF; CDR3 DNA: TGTGCCAGTAGTATCGCCGGAGTAGCGGGAGCGGGAAGGGAGACCCAGTACTTC
CDR3 length: 16; J gene: TRBJ2-2; V gene: TRBV6-5; clone size: -; D gene: TRBD1; CDR3 protein: CASSYLKTGDTGELFF; CDR3 DNA: TGTGCCAGCAGTTACTTAAAGACAGGGGACACCGGGGAGCTGTTTTTT
CDR3 length: 12; J gene: TRBJ2-2; V gene: TRBV15; clone size: -; D gene: -; CDR3 protein: CATSRATGELFF; CDR3 DNA: TGTGCCACCAGCAGAGCAACCGGGGAGCTGTTTTTT
CDR3 length: 16; J gene: TRBJ2-3; V gene: TRBV9; clone size: -; D gene: -; CDR3 protein: CASSVGVLGLTDTQYF; CDR3 DNA: TGTGCCAGCAGCGTAGGGGTCCTAGGACTCACAGATACGCAGTATTTT
CDR3 length: 15; J gene: TRBJ2-3; V gene: TRBV11-3; clone size: -; D gene: -; CDR3 protein: CASSLGGLLTDTQYF; CDR3 DNA: TGTGCCAGCAGCTTGGGAGGCCTACTCACAGATACGCAGTATTTT
CDR3 length: 14; J gene: TRBJ2-7; V gene: TRBV19; clone size: -; D gene: TRBD1; CDR3 protein: CASSPRDRGYEQYF; CDR3 DNA: TGTGCCAGTAGCCCCCGGGACAGGGGCTACGAGCAGTACTTC
CDR3 length: 14; J gene: TRBJ1-3; V gene: TRBV6-1; clone size: once; D gene: -; CDR3 protein: CASSAGSSGNTIYF; CDR3 DNA: TGTGCCAGCAGCGCAGGAAGCTCTGGAAACACCATATATTTT
CDR3 length: 16; J gene: TRBJ2-1; V gene: TRBV2; clone size: -; D gene: TRBD2; CDR3 protein: CASSEESGSSYNEQFF; CDR3 DNA: TGTGCCAGCAGTGAAGAGAGCGGGAGCTCCTACAATGAGCAGTTCTTC
CDR3 length: 15; J gene: TRBJ1-1; V gene: TRBV10-2; clone size: -; D gene: TRBD1; CDR3 protein: CASLSGDRGDTEAFF; CDR3 DNA: TGCGCCAGCCTGTCAGGGGACAGGGGGGACACTGAAGCTTTCTTT
CDR3 length: 16; J gene: TRBJ2-5; V gene: TRBV5-1; clone size: -; D gene: TRBD2; CDR3 protein: CASSGGVAGGSATQYF; CDR3 DNA: TGCGCCAGCAGCGGCGGAGTAGCGGGGGGCTCGGCGACCCAGTACTTC
CDR3 length: 17; J gene: TRBJ2-1; V gene: TRBV19; clone size: -; D gene: TRBD2; CDR3 protein: CASSINGGAGFYNEQFF; CDR3 DNA: TGTGCCAGTAGTATTAACGGGGGGGCAGGGTTCTACAATGAGCAGTTCTTC
CDR3 length: 12; J gene: TRBJ2-7; V gene: TRBV28; clone size: -; D gene: -; CDR3 protein: CASRQLGDEQYF; CDR3 DNA: TGTGCCAGCAGACAACTGGGCGACGAGCAGTACTTC
CDR3 length: 14; J gene: TRBJ2-3; V gene: TRBV5-1; clone size: -; D gene: -; CDR3 protein: CASSLAGGTDTQYF; CDR3 DNA: TGCGCCAGCAGCTTGGCAGGGGGCACAGATACGCAGTATTTT
CDR3 length: 17; J gene: TRBJ2-1; V gene: TRBV7-8; clone size: once; D gene: TRBD2; CDR3 protein: CASSLAVSLAGVYEQFF; CDR3 DNA: TGTGCCAGCAGCTTAGCCGTCTCACTAGCGGGAGTGTATGAGCAGTTCTTC
CDR3 length: 14; J gene: TRBJ2-2; V gene: TRBV6-5; clone size: -; D gene: -; CDR3 protein: CASSYRQNTGELFF; CDR3 DNA: TGTGCCAGCAGTTACCGACAGAACACCGGGGAGCTGTTTTTT
CDR3 length: 17; J gene: TRBJ2-3; V gene: TRBV15; clone size: -; D gene: TRBD2; CDR3 protein: CATSRGQLAGGSDTQYF; CDR3 DNA: TGTGCCACCAGCAGAGGCCAACTAGCGGGAGGGTCAGATACGCAGTATTTT
CDR3 length: 16; J gene: TRBJ2-5; V gene: TRBV19; clone size: -; D gene: TRBD1; CDR3 protein: CASSMLTGGVGETQYF; CDR3 DNA: TGTGCCAGTAGTATGTTGACAGGGGGCGTGGGAGAGACCCAGTACTTC
CDR3 length: 14; J gene: TRBJ2-5; V gene: TRBV5-8; clone size: -; D gene: TRBD1; CDR3 protein: CASSSGQGRETQYF; CDR3 DNA: TGTGCCAGCAGCTCGGGACAGGGAAGGGAGACCCAGTACTTC
CDR3 length: 15; J gene: TRBJ1-3; V gene: TRBV28; clone size: -; D gene: -; CDR3 protein: CASSLGGVQGNTIYF; CDR3 DNA: TGTGCCAGCAGTTTAGGGGGCGTTCAGGGAAACACCATATATTTT
CDR3 length: 14; J gene: TRBJ1-2; V gene: TRBV28; clone size: -; D gene: TRBD1; CDR3 protein: CASTSRTGWYGYTF; CDR3 DNA: TGTGCCAGCACCTCCCGGACAGGGTGGTATGGCTACACCTTC
CDR3 length: 16; J gene: TRBJ1-4; V gene: TRBV7-9; clone size: -; D gene: -; CDR3 protein: CASSGGGGSTNEKLFF; CDR3 DNA: TGTGCCAGCAGCGGAGGCGGGGGGAGTACTAATGAAAAACTGTTTTTT
CDR3 length: 15; J gene: TRBJ1-5; V gene: TRBV7-8; clone size: -; D gene: -; CDR3 protein: CASTPTEVQNQPQHF; CDR3 DNA: TGTGCCAGCACCCCGACAGAGGTTCAGAATCAGCCCCAGCATTTT
CDR3 length: 16; J gene: TRBJ1-1; V gene: TRBV2; clone size: -; D gene: TRBD1; CDR3 protein: CASSDPGTGTLRGAFF; CDR3 DNA: TGTGCCAGCAGTGACCCCGGGACAGGGACGCTACGGGGAGCTTTCTTT
CDR3 length: 12; J gene: TRBJ1-5; V gene: TRBV2; clone size: once; D gene: -; CDR3 protein: CASRESNQPQHF; CDR3 DNA: TGTGCCAGCAGGGAGAGCAATCAGCCCCAGCATTTT
CDR3 length: 17; J gene: TRBJ2-7; V gene: TRBV4-3; clone size: -; D gene: TRBD1; CDR3 protein: CASSQLPTGQGADEQYF; CDR3 DNA: TGCGCCAGCAGCCAGCTACCAACCGGACAGGGGGCCGACGAGCAGTACTTC
CDR3 length: 17; J gene: TRBJ2-6; V gene: TRBV7-2; clone size: -; D gene: -; CDR3 protein: CASSSVTGLSGANVLTF; CDR3 DNA: TGTGCCAGCAGCTCCGTCACAGGGCTCTCTGGGGCCAACGTCCTGACTTTC
CDR3 length: 14; J gene: TRBJ2-5; V gene: TRBV28; clone size: -; D gene: -; CDR3 protein: CASSLSGQQETQYF; CDR3 DNA: TGTGCCAGCAGCCTGTCCGGACAGCAAGAGACCCAGTACTTC
CDR3 length: 15; J gene: TRBJ2-2; V gene: TRBV2; clone size: -; D gene: -; CDR3 protein: CASSEARGGTGELFF; CDR3 DNA: TGTGCCAGCAGTGAAGCTCGGGGAGGCACCGGGGAGCTGTTTTTT
CDR3 length: 14; J gene: TRBJ2-7; V gene: TRBV7-2; clone size: once; D gene: TRBD1; CDR3 protein: CASSLVGQADEQYF; CDR3 DNA: TGTGCCAGCAGCTTAGTTGGACAGGCTGACGAGCAGTACTTC
CDR3 length: 13; J gene: TRBJ2-7; V gene: TRBV5-1; clone size: -; D gene: TRBD1; CDR3 protein: CASSSDRGGEQYF; CDR3 DNA: TGCGCCAGCAGCTCTGACAGGGGAGGCGAGCAGTACTTC
CDR3 length: 13; J gene: TRBJ1-2; V gene: TRBV30; clone size: -; D gene: -; CDR3 protein: CACAPDSSYGYTF; CDR3 DNA: TGTGCCTGCGCCCCGGACAGCTCCTATGGCTACACCTTC
CDR3 length: 14; J gene: TRBJ2-5; V gene: TRBV2; clone size: -; D gene: TRBD2; CDR3 protein: CASREPSGRGTQYF; CDR3 DNA: TGTGCCAGCAGGGAACCTAGCGGGAGGGGGACCCAGTACTTC
CDR3 length: 15; J gene: TRBJ2-2; V gene: TRBV4-2; clone size: few; D gene: -; CDR3 protein: CASSQEGSNTGELFF; CDR3 DNA: TGTGCCAGCAGCCAAGAGGGCTCGAACACCGGGGAGCTGTTTTTT
CDR3 length: 15; J gene: TRBJ2-5; V gene: TRBV19; clone size: -; D gene: -; CDR3 protein: CASSMFQGREETQYF; CDR3 DNA: TGTGCCAGTAGCATGTTTCAGGGGAGGGAGGAGACCCAGTACTTC
CDR3 length: 17; J gene: TRBJ2-6; V gene: TRBV14; clone size: -; D gene: -; CDR3 protein: CASSLSGGGSGANVLTF; CDR3 DNA: TGTGCCAGCAGTCTTAGTGGGGGCGGCAGTGGGGCCAACGTCCTGACTTTC